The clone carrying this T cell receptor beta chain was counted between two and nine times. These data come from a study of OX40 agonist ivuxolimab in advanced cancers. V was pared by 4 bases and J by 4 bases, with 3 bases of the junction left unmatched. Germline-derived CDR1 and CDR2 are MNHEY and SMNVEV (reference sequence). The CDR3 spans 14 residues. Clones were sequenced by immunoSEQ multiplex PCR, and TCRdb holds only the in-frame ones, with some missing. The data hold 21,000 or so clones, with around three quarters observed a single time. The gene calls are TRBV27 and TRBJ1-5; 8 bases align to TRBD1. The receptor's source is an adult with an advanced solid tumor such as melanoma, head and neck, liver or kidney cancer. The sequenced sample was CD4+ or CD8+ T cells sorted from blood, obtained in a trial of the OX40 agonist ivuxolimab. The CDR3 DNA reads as TGTGCCAGCAGTTCCGGACAGGGTAATCAGCCCCAGCATTTT. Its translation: CASSSGQGNQPQHF.